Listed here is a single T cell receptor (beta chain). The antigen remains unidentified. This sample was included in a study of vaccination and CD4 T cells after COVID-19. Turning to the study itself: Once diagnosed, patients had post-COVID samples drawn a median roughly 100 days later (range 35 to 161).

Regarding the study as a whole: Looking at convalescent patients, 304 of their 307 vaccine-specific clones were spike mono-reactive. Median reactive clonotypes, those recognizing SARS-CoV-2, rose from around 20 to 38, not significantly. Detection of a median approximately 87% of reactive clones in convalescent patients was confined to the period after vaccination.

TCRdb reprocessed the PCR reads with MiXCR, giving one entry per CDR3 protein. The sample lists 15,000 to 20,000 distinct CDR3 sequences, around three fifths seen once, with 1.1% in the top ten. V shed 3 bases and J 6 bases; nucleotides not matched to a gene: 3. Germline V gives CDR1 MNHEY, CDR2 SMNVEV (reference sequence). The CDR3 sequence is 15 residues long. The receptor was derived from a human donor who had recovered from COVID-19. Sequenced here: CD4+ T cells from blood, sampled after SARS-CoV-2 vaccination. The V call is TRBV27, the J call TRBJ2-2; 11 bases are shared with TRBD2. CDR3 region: CASSFTSGRSGELFF. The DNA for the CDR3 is TGTGCCAGCAGTTTCACTAGCGGGAGATCCGGGGAGCTGTTTTTT.